This T cell receptor (beta chain) was captured by sequencing in a study of cytomegalovirus exposure and HLA in healthy donors. The count of this clone is one. Amplification used 60 Vbeta primers and 13 Jbeta primers. Profiling relied on immunoSEQ multiplex PCR, and the TCRdb table lists in-frame clones only, not all of them. The sample has 150,000 to 200,000 clones; 75% to 80% are singletons. CDR1 is SGHAT and CDR2 is FQNNGV in the germline V gene. V gave up 5 bases and J gave up 4 bases; unmatched junction bases: 5. This CDR3 is built from 17 residues. The material sequenced was PBMCs. The chain combines TRBV11-2 with TRBJ2-1, with TRBD2 matching 16 bases. The origin of this receptor is a middle-aged man in good health and CMV-seropositive. CDR3 DNA: TGTGCCAGCAGCGCCTCGGGACTAGCGGGAGGGTACAATGAGCAGTTCTTC. It is translated as CASSASGLAGGYNEQFF.